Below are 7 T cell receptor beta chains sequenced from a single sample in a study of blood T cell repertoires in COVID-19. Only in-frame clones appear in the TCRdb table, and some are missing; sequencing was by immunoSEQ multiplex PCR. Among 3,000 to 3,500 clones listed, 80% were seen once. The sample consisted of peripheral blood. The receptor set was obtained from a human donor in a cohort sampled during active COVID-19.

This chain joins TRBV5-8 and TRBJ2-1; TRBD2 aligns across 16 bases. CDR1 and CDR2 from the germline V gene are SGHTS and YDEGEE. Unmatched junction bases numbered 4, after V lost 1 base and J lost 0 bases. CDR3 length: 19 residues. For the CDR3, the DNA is TGTGCCAGCAGCTTGATGGGGACTAGCGGGGGGGCCTCCTACAATGAGCAGTTCTTC. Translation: CASSLMGTSGGASYNEQFF. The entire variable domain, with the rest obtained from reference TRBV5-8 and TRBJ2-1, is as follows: EAGVTQSPTHLIKTRGQQATLRCSPISGHTSVYWYQQALGLGLQFLLWYDEGEERNRGNFPPRFSGRQFPNYSSELNVNALELEDSALYLCASSLMGTSGGASYNEQFFGPGTRLTVL.

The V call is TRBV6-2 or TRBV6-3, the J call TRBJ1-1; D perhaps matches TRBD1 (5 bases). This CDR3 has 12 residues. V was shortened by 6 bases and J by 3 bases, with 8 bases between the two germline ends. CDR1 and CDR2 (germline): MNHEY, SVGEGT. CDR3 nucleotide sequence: TGTGCCAGCAGCCGGGGCTACACTGAAGCTTTCTTT. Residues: CASSRGYTEAFF.

The CDR3 loop reads CASSLLALDEQFF. The DNA for the CDR3 is TGTGCCAGCAGCTTACTAGCTTTGGATGAGCAGTTCTTC. The chain joins TRBV5-4 to TRBJ2-1; D is possibly TRBD2 (6 bases). This CDR3 comprises 13 residues. Trimming took 2 bases from V and 8 from J, leaving 11 bases between them. Germline CDR1 reads SGHNT; CDR2 reads YYREEE (reference sequence).

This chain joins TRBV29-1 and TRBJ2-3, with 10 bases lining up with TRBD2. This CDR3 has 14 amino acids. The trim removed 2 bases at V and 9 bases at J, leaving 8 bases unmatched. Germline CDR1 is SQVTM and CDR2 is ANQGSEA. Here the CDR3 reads CSVERRLAGETQYF. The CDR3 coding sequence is TGCAGCGTTGAACGGCGGCTAGCGGGGGAAACGCAGTATTTT.

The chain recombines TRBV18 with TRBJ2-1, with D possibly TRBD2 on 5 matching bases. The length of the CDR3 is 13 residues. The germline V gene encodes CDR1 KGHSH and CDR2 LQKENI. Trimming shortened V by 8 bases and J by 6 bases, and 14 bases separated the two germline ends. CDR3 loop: CASANGVGNEQFF. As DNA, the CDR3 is TGTGCCAGCGCCAACGGGGTAGGCAATGAGCAGTTCTTC.

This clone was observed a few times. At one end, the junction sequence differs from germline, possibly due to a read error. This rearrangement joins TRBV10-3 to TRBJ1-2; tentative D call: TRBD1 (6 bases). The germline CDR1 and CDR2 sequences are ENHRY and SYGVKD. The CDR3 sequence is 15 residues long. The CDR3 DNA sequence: TGTGCCACCAGTGCTAGGGGGGGCACAGGTGATGGCTACACCTTC. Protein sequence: CATSARGGTGDGYTF.

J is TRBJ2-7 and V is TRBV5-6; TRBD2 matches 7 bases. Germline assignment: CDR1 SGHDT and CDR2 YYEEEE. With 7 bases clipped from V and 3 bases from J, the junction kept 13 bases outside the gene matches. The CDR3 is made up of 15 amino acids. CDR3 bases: TGTGCCAGCGGTGCGTTGGGGACTAACATCTACGAGCAGTACTTC. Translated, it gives CASGALGTNIYEQYF.